Shown below are 16 T cell receptor beta chains from a single sample sequenced in a study of CD8 T cells in ankylosing spondylitis. Study outcomes and limitations: Fewer than ten highly homologous variants made up a TCR beta motif that seemed to typify ankylosing spondylitis blood.

A single record per CDR3 protein comes from TCRdb applying MiXCR to the 5' RACE reads. Of about 340,000 distinct CDR3 sequences listed, roughly 8% are singletons. These TCRs' antigens remain unknown. The sample consisted of blood, either unsorted or a sorted T cell fraction (not recorded which). These receptor sequences come from a male donor with ankylosing spondylitis.

This clonotype was recorded many times. The chain couples TRBV29-1 to TRBJ2-5, with 7 bases that match TRBD1. CDR1 and CDR2 (germline): SQVTM, ANQGSEA. This CDR3 comprises 13 residues. V trimming: 6 bases; J trimming: 2 bases; junction bases outside the gene matches: 6. CDR3 residues: CSVDKGQQETQYF. The CDR3 coding sequence is TGCAGCGTCGATAAGGGACAGCAAGAGACCCAGTACTTC.

The chain carries TRBV20-1 and TRBJ2-5; the D is unclear. Trimming stripped 3 bases from V and 5 bases from J, with 10 bases between. Germline assignment: CDR1 DFQATT and CDR2 SNEGSKA (reference sequence). This CDR3 comprises 12 residues. CDR3 in DNA: TGCAGTGCTAGTAATGGGGTGGAGACCCAGTACTTC. Encoded protein: CSASNGVETQYF.

The table lists this clonotype with a few counts. The chain is built from TRBV11-2 and TRBJ2-1, with 7 bases identical to TRBD1. Germline V lookup: CDR1 SGHAT, CDR2 FQNNGV. This CDR3 has 16 residues. V was pared by 4 bases and J by 9 bases, with 15 bases of the junction left unmatched. CDR3 nucleotide sequence: TGTGCCAGCAGCTATCACGGGACAGCGATTGACGTTGAGCAGTTCTTC. Translated, it gives CASSYHGTAIDVEQFF. Based on the CDR3 plus reference TRBV11-2 and TRBJ2-1, the full variable domain is EAGVAQSPRYKIIEKRQSVAFWCNPISGHATLYWYQQILGQGPKLLIQFQNNGVVDDSQLPKDRFSAERLKGVDSTLKIQPAKLEDSAVYLCASSYHGTAIDVEQFFGPGTRLTVL.

In its sample, this clonotype was seen once. The rearrangement uses TRBV7-9 and TRBJ2-7; 12 nucleotides align to TRBD1. Trimming removed 3 bases from V and 6 bases from J; junction bases left unmatched: 9. CDR3 length: 16 amino acids. Germline CDR1 is SEHNR and CDR2 is FQNEAQ (reference sequence). The CDR3 DNA reads TGTGCCAGCAGCTTGCCTCCGGGACAGGGGGCCTTCGAGCAGTACTTC. Its translation is CASSLPPGQGAFEQYF.

V and J are TRBV4-3 and TRBJ2-3, with TRBD2 identical over 8 bases. CDR3 length: 16 residues. In germline, CDR1 is LGHNA, CDR2 YSLEER. With 1 base clipped from V and 0 bases from J, the junction kept 3 bases outside the gene matches. Here the CDR3 reads CASSQVIAGSTDTQYF. CDR3 DNA: TGCGCCAGCAGCCAAGTGATAGCGGGAAGCACAGATACGCAGTATTTT.

This clonotype was observed a handful of times. The genes are TRBV5-6 and TRBJ2-1, with 7 bases matching TRBD2. CDR3 size: 15 residues. Germline lookup yields CDR1 SGHDT and CDR2 YYEEEE. V was clipped by 0 bases and J by 5 bases; unmatched bases: 5. The CDR3 DNA is TGTGCCAGCAGCTTGGCCTCGCGGGGGAACAATGAGCAGTTCTTC. This codes for CASSLASRGNNEQFF. Supplemented by reference TRBV5-6 and TRBJ2-1, the full variable domain reads DAGVTQSPTHLIKTRGQQVTLRCSPKSGHDTVSWYQQALGQGPQFIFQYYEEEERQRGNFPDRFSGHQFPNYSSELNVNALLLGDSALYLCASSLASRGNNEQFFGPGTRLTVL.

This clonotype was detected a few times. The chain has TRBV20-1 and TRBJ2-7; D is perhaps TRBD1 (6 bases). The germline CDR1 and CDR2 sequences are DFQATT and SNEGSKA (reference sequence). V was pared by 3 bases and J by 5 bases, with 17 bases between. The CDR3 runs 14 residues. The CDR3 nucleotides read TGCAGTGCTAGTATGCCCAGGGGTGCACACGAGCAGTACTTC. This translates into CSASMPRGAHEQYF.

In this sample, this clonotype turned up a few times. The gene calls are TRBV6-1 and TRBJ2-3, with 15 bases identical to TRBD2. The trim removed 6 bases at V and 4 bases at J, leaving 11 bases unmatched. This CDR3 has 18 residues. Germline CDR1 reads MNHNS; CDR2 reads SASEGT. The CDR3, as DNA: TGTGCCAGCAGCTGGACTAGCGGGAGGGGTCGAGGAGCAGATACGCAGTATTTT. Translating it yields CASSWTSGRGRGADTQYF.

The V gene is TRBV5-1, the J gene TRBJ2-7, with 7 bases lining up with TRBD2. Germline loops: CDR1 SGHRS, CDR2 YFSETQ. This CDR3 is built from 16 residues. With 2 bases clipped from V and 1 base from J, the junction kept 9 bases outside the gene matches. The CDR3 nucleotides are TGCGCCAGCAGCTTAGTTAGCGGGTCCTATTCCTACGAGCAGTACTTC. Protein sequence: CASSLVSGSYSYEQYF. The variable domain in full, completed from reference TRBV5-1 and TRBJ2-7, reads KAGVTQTPRYLIKTRGQQVTLSCSPISGHRSVSWYQQTPGQGLQFLFEYFSETQRNKGNFPGRFSGRQFSNSRSEMNVSTLELGDSALYLCASSLVSGSYSYEQYFGPGTRLTVT.

The CDR3 bases are TGTGCCAGCAGCCCTACAGGGGTTGGAAGTTCACCCCTCCACTTT. Translation: CASSPTGVGSSPLHF. V and J are TRBV7-2 and TRBJ1-6; the match to TRBD1 covers 7 bases. Germline trimming cut 5 bases from V and 9 bases from J; bases unmatched to any gene: 10. Germline values: CDR1 SGHTA, CDR2 FQGNSA. This CDR3 spans 15 amino acids.

This clonotype has more than one count but fewer than ten. The chain is built from TRBV4-1 and TRBJ2-6; D assignment may be TRBD1 or TRBD2 (6 bases each). This CDR3 has 19 amino acids. V was shortened by 0 bases and J by 1 base, with 16 bases between the two germline ends. The germline CDR1 and CDR2 sequences are MGHRA and YSYEKL. In DNA form, the CDR3 reads TGCGCCAGCAGCCAAGAAGGGGGGCAGGGGTTTTCTGGGGCCAACGTCCTGACTTTC. The encoded protein is CASSQEGGQGFSGANVLTF.

V is TRBV3-1 and J is TRBJ1-5, with D perhaps TRBD1 (5 bases). Deletions cut 4 bases from V and 7 bases from J, with 11 bases between. Germline values: CDR1 LGHDT, CDR2 YNNKEL (reference sequence). This CDR3 spans 13 amino acids. CDR3 sequence (DNA): TGTGCCAGCAGCCGGGGCCTTGGCCAGCCCCAGCATTTT. The encoded protein is CASSRGLGQPQHF.

The V gene is TRBV15, the J gene TRBJ2-1, with a tentative D call TRBD2 (6 bases). With 0 bases removed from V and 9 bases from J, the gap between germline ends came to 12 bases. The V gene's germline CDR1 is LNHNV and CDR2 YYDKDF (reference sequence). CDR3 size: 14 residues. The CDR3 nucleotides read TGTGCCACCAGCAGAGACCGAACGGGAGTTGAGCAGTTCTTC. Encoded protein: CATSRDRTGVEQFF. Together with reference TRBV15 and TRBJ2-1, the CDR3 gives the full variable domain: DAMVIQNPRYQVTQFGKPVTLSCSQTLNHNVMYWYQQKSSQAPKLLFHYYDKDFNNEADTPDNFQSRRPNTSFCFLDIRSPGLGDTAMYLCATSRDRTGVEQFFGPGTRLTVL.

This clonotype was detected ten times or more. The chain combines TRBV5-6 with TRBJ2-7, with TRBD2 identical over 8 bases. V dropped 0 bases and J dropped 5; count of bases not matched to a gene: 10. Looked up from germline, CDR1 is SGHDT and CDR2 is YYEEEE. This CDR3 spans 16 amino acids. The DNA for the CDR3 is TGTGCCAGCAGCTTGGCGCCCGCGGGAGGATGGGACGAGCAGTACTTC. It is translated as CASSLAPAGGWDEQYF. The whole variable domain, filled in from reference TRBV5-6 and TRBJ2-7, reads DAGVTQSPTHLIKTRGQQVTLRCSPKSGHDTVSWYQQALGQGPQFIFQYYEEEERQRGNFPDRFSGHQFPNYSSELNVNALLLGDSALYLCASSLAPAGGWDEQYFGPGTRLTVT.

This rearrangement joins TRBV6-5 to TRBJ2-2; tentative D call: TRBD1 (5 bases). V was cut by 4 bases and J by 0 bases, with 9 bases left in between. Germline V CDR1 and CDR2: MNHEY, SVGAGI. The CDR3 has 15 residues. In DNA form, the CDR3 reads TGTGCCAGCAGTTGGACACGAGCGAACACCGGGGAGCTGTTTTTT. It yields the protein CASSWTRANTGELFF.

This clonotype was counted ten times or more. The chain is built from TRBV7-3 and TRBJ2-3; D remains ambiguous. The CDR3 covers 12 residues. Germline CDR1 is SGHTA and CDR2 is FQGTGA. Trimming took 5 bases from V and 0 from J, leaving 3 bases between them. The CDR3: CASSDSTDTQYF. The CDR3, as DNA: TGTGCCAGCAGCGACAGCACAGATACGCAGTATTTT.